Listed below are T cell receptor beta chains from one sample, sequenced in a study of radiotherapy plus CTLA-4 blockade in lung cancer. Using immunoSEQ multiplex PCR, the repertoire was profiled, and TCRdb retains in-frame clones only, with some absent. The sample holds some 15,000 clones, approximately 76% seen once. The specimen was peripheral blood, collected from a patient treated with radiotherapy plus ipilimumab. These receptors all stem from a human donor with non-small cell lung cancer whose response to radiotherapy plus ipilimumab could not be evaluated. Both conserved end residues are part of each CDR3. The D gene is left open where the match is weak. For some rows the clone size is stated as once, few or many, or as a class when expanded; others skip it.

V	J	D	size	DNA	CDR3
TRBV6-4	TRBJ2-5	TRBD1	-	TGTGCCAGCAGTGTCGAACGCTACCGACAGGGTCGGCCCGAAGAGACCCAGTACTTC	CASSVERYRQGRPEETQYF
TRBV5-1	TRBJ2-2	TRBD1	-	TGCGCCAGCAGCGTGGGACAGGGAGACACCGGGGAGCTGTTTTTT	CASSVGQGDTGELFF
TRBV29-1	TRBJ1-1	-	-	TGCAGCGTTTGGAATCAGGTGCCAATGAACACTGAAGCTTTCTTT	CSVWNQVPMNTEAFF
TRBV7-2	TRBJ1-2	TRBD1	-	TGTGCCAGCAGCTTATCGGGACAGGCGAACTATGGCTACACCTTC	CASSLSGQANYGYTF
TRBV6-1	TRBJ1-1	-	once	TGTGCCAGCAGTGAAGTAGGAGGGGTGGCTTTCTTT	CASSEVGGVAFF
TRBV19	TRBJ2-7	TRBD2	-	TGTGCCAGTAGTCCCGGGACTAGTTCCTACGAGCAGTACTTC	CASSPGTSSYEQYF
TRBV6-5	TRBJ2-3	TRBD2	-	TGTGCCAGCAGCTCGGGACTAGCGGGGGGTAATACGCAGTATTTT	CASSSGLAGGNTQYF
TRBV6-8	TRBJ2-7	-	few	TGTGCCAGCAGTTACCGCCGGACAAGCAGTTACGAGCAGTACTTC	CASSYRRTSSYEQYF
TRBV5-6	TRBJ2-7	TRBD1	-	TGTGCCAGCAGCACGGGACAGCTCCTCTACGAGCAGTACTTC	CASSTGQLLYEQYF
TRBV6-6	TRBJ1-1	-	-	TGTGCCAGCAGTTACTCGGCAGGTCACACTGAAGCTTTCTTT	CASSYSAGHTEAFF
TRBV7-6	TRBJ2-7	TRBD2	-	TGTGCCAGCAGCCTGACTAGCGGTGCCTACGAGCAGTACTTC	CASSLTSGAYEQYF
TRBV7-2	TRBJ1-2	-	-	TGTGCCAGCAGCTTACAGGCAGCTAACTATGGCTACACCTTC	CASSLQAANYGYTF
TRBV28	TRBJ1-2	-	-	TGTGCCAGCAGGACAGAATCCAATGGCTACACCTTC	CASRTESNGYTF
TRBV30	TRBJ1-1	-	-	TGTGCCTGTTGTTTGGGGGGAGCTGAAGCTTTCTTT	CACCLGGAEAFF
TRBV28	TRBJ2-7	TRBD1	few	TGTGCCAGCAGGGGCCCGGGACAGAGGGCCAACGAGCAGTACTTC	CASRGPGQRANEQYF
TRBV6-5	TRBJ2-5	TRBD1	once	TGTGCCAGCAGCCGCACAGGGGTTCAGGCGACCCAGTACTTC	CASSRTGVQATQYF
TRBV7-9	TRBJ1-4	TRBD1	few	TGTGCCAGCAGCCCCCCGGGACAGGGACGGGAAAAACTGTTTTTT	CASSPPGQGREKLFF
TRBV18	TRBJ1-4	TRBD1	-	TGTGCCAGCTCTCCGGACAGGAGAAATGAAAAACTGTTTTTT	CASSPDRRNEKLFF
TRBV6-5	TRBJ2-1	-	-	TGTGCCAGCAGCCCATCGACGGGTGAGCAGTTCTTC	CASSPSTGEQFF
TRBV9	TRBJ1-1	-	-	TGTGCCAGCAGCCCGGGACACAAGGAAAGAGGGGACACTGAAGCTTTCTTT	CASSPGHKERGDTEAFF
TRBV19	TRBJ1-6	-	-	TGTGCCAGTAGTACCTCCGGGACATGGGATAATTCACCCCTCCACTTT	CASSTSGTWDNSPLHF
TRBV6-5	TRBJ2-7	TRBD2	few	TGTGCCAGCAGTAGCGGGGACCATACCTACGAGCAGTACTTC	CASSSGDHTYEQYF
TRBV6-6	TRBJ1-5	-	-	TGTGCCAGCAGTTGGGAGGGAATTTATAGCAATCAGCCCCAGCATTTT	CASSWEGIYSNQPQHF
TRBV6-1	TRBJ2-3	TRBD1	-	TGTGCCAGCAGTTTAGACAGGGCGCCAGATACGCAGTATTTT	CASSLDRAPDTQYF
TRBV10-1	TRBJ2-6	-	-	TGCGCCAGCAGTGAGACACAGTTATCTGGGGCCAACGTCCTGACTTTC	CASSETQLSGANVLTF
TRBV27	TRBJ2-3	TRBD1	-	TGTGCCAGCAGTTTATCTAAGGGGGCGGCAGGGCGCGGAGATACGCAGTATTTT	CASSLSKGAAGRGDTQYF
TRBV6-1	TRBJ2-1	-	few	TGTGCCAGCAGTGAAGCGCGTACGGGGGAGCAGTTCTTC	CASSEARTGEQFF